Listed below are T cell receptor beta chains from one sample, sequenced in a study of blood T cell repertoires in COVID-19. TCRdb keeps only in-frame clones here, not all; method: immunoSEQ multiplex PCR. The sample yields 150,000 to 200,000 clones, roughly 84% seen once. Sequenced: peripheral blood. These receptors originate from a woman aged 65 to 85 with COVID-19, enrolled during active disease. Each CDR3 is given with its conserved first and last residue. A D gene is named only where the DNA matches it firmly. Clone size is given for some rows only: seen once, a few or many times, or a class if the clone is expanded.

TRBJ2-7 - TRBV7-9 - TGTGCCGGAGGGGCCGCGGGGGAGCAGTACTTC CAGGAAGEQYF
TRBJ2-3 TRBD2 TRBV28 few TGTGCCAGCAGTTCTTTAGCGGGGACTAGCACAGATACGCAGTATTTT CASSSLAGTSTDTQYF
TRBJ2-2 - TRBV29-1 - TGCAGCGTTGGCGGAGCCTACACCGGGGAGCTGTTTTTT CSVGGAYTGELFF
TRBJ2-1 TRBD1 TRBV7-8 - TGTGCCAGCAGCACCGACAGGGGTGGTGAGCAGTTCTTC CASSTDRGGEQFF
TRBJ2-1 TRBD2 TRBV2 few TGTGCCAGCTGCGAGACTAGCTTCAGTGAGCAGTTCTTC CASCETSFSEQFF
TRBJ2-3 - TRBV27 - TGTGCCAGCAGTTTTTTATCTACGAGCTTGAGACACTTCACAGATACGCAGTATTTT CASSFLSTSLRHFTDTQYF
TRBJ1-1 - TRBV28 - TGTGCCAGCAGTTTCCTGACAGGTAGCACTGAAGCTTTCTTT CASSFLTGSTEAFF
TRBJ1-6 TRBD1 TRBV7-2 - TGTGCCAGCAGCCCCGGACAGGGGAATTCACCCCTCCACTTT CASSPGQGNSPLHF
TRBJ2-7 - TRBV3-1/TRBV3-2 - TGTGCCAGCAGCTTCGGACAGGCGGGGACTCTCGAGCAGTACTTC CASSFGQAGTLEQYF
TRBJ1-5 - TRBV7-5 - TGTGCCAGAAGCTACAGGGTGAATCAGCCCCAGCATTTT CARSYRVNQPQHF
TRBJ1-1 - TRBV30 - TGTGCCTGGAGTGTAGGTGTCGCGGGCACTGAAGCTTTCTTT CAWSVGVAGTEAFF
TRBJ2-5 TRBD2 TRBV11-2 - TGTGCCAGCAGCTCTAGCGGGGGGTTCGTGACCCAGTACTTC CASSSSGGFVTQYF
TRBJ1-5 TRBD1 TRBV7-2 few TGTGCCAGCAGCCCCGTGGGGACAGGATCCTATCAGCCCCAGCATTTT CASSPVGTGSYQPQHF
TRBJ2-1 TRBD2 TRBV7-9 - TGTGCCAGCAGCTTAACCTACCGGACTAGCGGGCAGTACAATGAGCAGTTCTTC CASSLTYRTSGQYNEQFF
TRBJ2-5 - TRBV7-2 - TGTGCCAGCAGCTTAGAAGGGGGAGAGACCCAGTACTTC CASSLEGGETQYF
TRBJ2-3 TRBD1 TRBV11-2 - TGTGCCAGCAGCTTAGAACGGAACAGGGGGGCAGATACGCAGTATTTT CASSLERNRGADTQYF
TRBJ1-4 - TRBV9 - TGTGCCAGCAGCCCTTTTCAGGGTCTTAGTAATGAAAAACTGTTTTTT CASSPFQGLSNEKLFF
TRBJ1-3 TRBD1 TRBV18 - TGTGCCAGCACATACGGGACAGCTGGAAACACCATATATTTT CASTYGTAGNTIYF
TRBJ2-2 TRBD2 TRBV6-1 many TGTGCCAGCAGTGCTCCGGCTCTTGGCGGGGGGCCACGGAGGGAGCTGTTTTTT CASSAPALGGGPRRELFF
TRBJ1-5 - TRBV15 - TGTGCCACCAGCAGAGAACAGTCCCAGTGGCCCCAGCATTTT CATSREQSQWPQHF
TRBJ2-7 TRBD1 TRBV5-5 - TGTGCCAGCACGACGACAGGGGGGGACTACGAGCAGTACTTC CASTTTGGDYEQYF
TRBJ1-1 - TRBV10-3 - TGTGCCATCAGAATGGGGGAGGACACTGAAGCTTTCTTT CAIRMGEDTEAFF
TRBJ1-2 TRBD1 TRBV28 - TGTGCCAGCAGTTTGATGACAGGGGTCACCCCAAACTTC CASSLMTGVTPNF
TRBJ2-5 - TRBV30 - TGTGCCTGGGGGGGAATCGGCACAGGGCAAGAGACCCAGTACTTC CAWGGIGTGQETQYF
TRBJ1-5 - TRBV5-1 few TGCGCCAGCAGCTTGACAGGGCAAGATCAGCCCCAGCATTTT CASSLTGQDQPQHF
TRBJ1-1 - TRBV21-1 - TGTGCCAGCAGCAAAGAGGTTCCAGCGACTGAAGCTTTCTTT CASSKEVPATEAFF
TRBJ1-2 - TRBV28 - TGTGCCAGCAGCCTAGACGGTCCCTATGGCTACACCTTC CASSLDGPYGYTF
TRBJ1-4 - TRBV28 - TGTGCCAGCAACAATGGGGGGGAAAAACTGTTTTTT CASNNGGEKLFF
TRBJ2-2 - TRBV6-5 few TGTGCCAGCAAGGAACAGCTGAACACCGGGGAGCTGTTTTTT CASKEQLNTGELFF
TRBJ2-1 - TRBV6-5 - TGTGCCAGCAGTTACGCAGACTCCTACAATGAGCAGTTCTTC CASSYADSYNEQFF
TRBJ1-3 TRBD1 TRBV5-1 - TGCGCCAGCAGCTTGAAGCCCAGGGGGGCTGGAAACACCATATATTTT CASSLKPRGAGNTIYF